These 14 T cell receptor beta chains were all obtained from the same sample, sequenced in a study of T cells of healthy individuals. TCRdb reprocessed the 5' RACE reads with MiXCR, giving one entry per CDR3 protein. The top ten hold approximately 4.6% of the sample, which has 60,000 to 75,000 distinct CDR3 sequences, around 15% seen once. The source is a human donor in good health.

This clonotype was seen only a few times. The rearrangement joins TRBV7-2 to TRBJ2-7; TRBD2 might be the D (6 bases). The CDR3 length is 15 residues. Trimming stripped 0 bases from V and 2 bases from J, with 11 bases between. The germline V gene has CDR1 SGHTA and CDR2 FQGNSA. The CDR3 spells CASSLAGGETYEQYF. CDR3 in DNA: TGTGCCAGCAGCTTAGCGGGAGGTGAAACCTACGAGCAGTACTTC.

This clonotype was observed many times. The chain employs TRBV29-1 and TRBJ1-1; 8 bases match TRBD1. This CDR3 contains 13 residues. Looked up from germline, CDR1 is SQVTM and CDR2 is ANQGSEA. Trimming took 4 bases from V and 3 from J; bases not matched to a gene: 4. CDR3 in amino acids: CSVATGGYTEAFF. Written as DNA, the CDR3 is TGCAGCGTTGCTACAGGGGGGTACACTGAAGCTTTCTTT.

This clonotype occurred many times. The J gene is TRBJ2-7, the V gene TRBV27, with unresolved D. CDR1 is MNHEY and CDR2 is SMNVEV in the germline V gene (reference sequence). The CDR3 length is 13 residues. Trimming pared 5 bases from V and 0 bases from J, leaving 8 bases between. CDR3 in amino acids: CASSERNSYEQYF. CDR3 nucleotide sequence: TGTGCCAGCAGTGAACGGAACTCCTACGAGCAGTACTTC.

The rearrangement uses TRBV27 and TRBJ2-5; D is ambiguous. CDR1 and CDR2 from the germline V gene are MNHEY and SMNVEV (reference sequence). Between the trimmed V and J ends, which lost 4 bases and 0 bases, there was a span of 6 bases. CDR3 length equals 13 residues. CDR3 in amino acids: CASSSRYQETQYF. The CDR3 DNA sequence: TGTGCCAGCAGTTCAAGGTACCAAGAGACCCAGTACTTC.

This clonotype was counted only a few times. A much more abundant neighbour one base away suggests this may be a read error. The chain couples TRBV9 to TRBJ1-2; D remains unclear. Germline V gives CDR1 SGDLS, CDR2 YYNGEE. The CDR3 is 14 residues long. CDR3 amino acids: CASSVGHNNYGYNF. Here the CDR3 DNA reads TGTGCCAGCAGCGTAGGCCACAATAACTATGGCTACAACTTC.

The J gene is TRBJ1-3, the V gene TRBV30, with TRBD1 as a possible D gene (6 bases). Trimming cost V 0 bases and J 0 bases, with 21 bases left between them. The V gene's germline CDR1 is GTSNPN and CDR2 SVGIG (reference sequence). The CDR3 contains 19 residues. This CDR3 is CAWSVGEEGTLRSGNTIYF. The CDR3 DNA reads as TGTGCCTGGAGTGTCGGAGAAGAGGGGACATTACGCTCTGGAAACACCATATATTTT.

In its sample, this clonotype was seen a few times. The V and J genes are TRBV12-3 or TRBV12-4 and TRBJ2-2, with 10 bases matching TRBD2. Unmatched junction bases numbered 7, after V lost 7 bases and J lost 5 bases. This CDR3 region has 15 residues. CDR3 sequence reads: CASKAGGLRTGELFF. The CDR3 region has the DNA TGTGCCAGCAAAGCGGGAGGGTTGAGGACCGGGGAGCTGTTTTTT.

This clonotype has at least ten counts. The chain joins TRBV18 to TRBJ1-3; a weak D match, TRBD1 (6 bases). The germline gives CDR1 KGHSH, CDR2 LQKENI. The CDR3 extends over 16 amino acids. V was trimmed by 0 bases and J by 0 bases, leaving 9 bases between them. DNA for the CDR3: TGTGCCAGCTCACCACCCGGGACAAACTCTGGAAACACCATATATTTT. Its translation: CASSPPGTNSGNTIYF.

The V and J genes are TRBV7-9 and TRBJ1-1; 7 bases match TRBD1. V dropped 6 bases and J dropped 4; count of bases not matched to a gene: 8. This CDR3 is 14 amino acids long. CDR1 is SEHNR and CDR2 is FQNEAQ in the germline V gene (reference sequence). DNA of the CDR3: TGTGCCAGCAGGCGTACAGGGGACCCCACTGAAGCTTTCTTT. Its protein product is CASRRTGDPTEAFF.

This clonotype occurred many times. CDR3 in amino acids: CASSLVQETQYF. The DNA for the CDR3 is TGTGCCAGCAGCTTGGTACAAGAGACCCAGTACTTC. V is TRBV7-6 and J is TRBJ2-5, with D uncertain. V lost 3 bases, J lost 2 bases, and 4 bases lay in between. Germline CDR1 is SGHVS and CDR2 is FNYEAQ. The CDR3 contains 12 residues.

The rearrangement links TRBV2 to TRBJ2-1, with 7 bases aligning to TRBD2. The CDR3 runs 15 residues. The V gene's germline CDR1 is SNHLY and CDR2 FYNNEI. The V gene end was trimmed by 1 base and the J gene end by 4 bases; junction bases not matched to a gene: 4. CDR3 residues: CASSEEWEGYNEQFF. CDR3 DNA: TGTGCCAGCAGTGAAGAATGGGAGGGGTACAATGAGCAGTTCTTC.

This clonotype was counted only a few times. This chain joins TRBV10-3 and TRBJ2-7; 10 positions match TRBD1. The CDR3 runs 17 residues. The germline V gene encodes CDR1 ENHRY and CDR2 SYGVKD. With V trimmed by 5 bases and J by 0 bases, 10 bases remained unmatched. This CDR3 reads CAISPGQGQPFSYEQYF. The CDR3 DNA is TGTGCCATCAGTCCGGGACAGGGGCAGCCTTTCTCCTACGAGCAGTACTTC.

By share, this clonotype ranks as medium-sized. The rearrangement uses TRBV6-5 and TRBJ1-1; D unresolved. The V gene's germline CDR1 is MNHEY and CDR2 SVGAGI. Deletions cut 5 bases from V and 1 base from J, with 11 bases between. CDR3 length: 14 residues. The CDR3: CASSPDIWNTEAFF. The CDR3 DNA is TGTGCCAGCAGTCCCGACATCTGGAACACTGAAGCTTTCTTT.

The rearrangement joins TRBV3-1 to TRBJ2-5; 16 nucleotides line up with TRBD2. V lost 1 base to trimming and J lost 4 bases; unmatched junction nucleotides: 9. Germline-derived CDR1 and CDR2 are LGHDT and YNNKEL (reference sequence). This CDR3 region has 19 residues. The CDR3 bases are TGTGCCAGCAGCCAAGGGGGGACTAGCGGGGGGGCCGCGAGAGAGACCCAGTACTTC. Its protein product is CASSQGGTSGGAARETQYF.